This T cell receptor (beta chain) was obtained from a study of T cell changes during pregnancy in multiple sclerosis (dated by TCRdb to about 2019). In the study overall: The study examined how the T cell repertoire changed over the course of pregnancy in women with multiple sclerosis.

Per the germline V gene, SGHAT is the CDR1 and FQNNGV is the CDR2. The CDR3 holds 16 amino acids from the cysteine to the phenylalanine. Of the read, only the CDR3 DNA is kept; its 48 bases are in frame from base 1. Germline trimming: 5 bases from V, 5 bases from J; junction bases outside gene matches: 9. Preparation of the library involved the immunoSEQ multiplex PCR assay. Imported from immuneACCESS, the table was reduced by TCRdb to in-frame sequences with V and J called. These copies leave out some clones; in studies compared against another copy, an unresolved V gene accounts for under half, and the cause of the remainder is not known. The table for this sample lists approximately 93,000 clones; around 93% of them were counted only once. Around 2% of the sample lies in the top ten. A word on this clone: What this receptor recognizes is not known. Qualities for individual bases were not recorded, and no much larger clone is one base off.

The TCR was taken from a female donor in good health, enrolled as a control in a pregnancy study. The sequences come from peripheral blood, collected in the first trimester of pregnancy. This sequence uses TRBV11-2 and TRBJ1-6, with 7 bases in between that match TRBD1. In nucleotides, the sequence is TGTGCCAGCAGCCCGAGGGACAGCCTCAATAATTCACCCCTCCACTTT. Its protein reads: CASSPRDSLNNSPLHF.